The present TCR beta chain was sequenced within a study of blood T cell repertoires in COVID-19. Study-wide background: COVID-19 samples collected from the United States, Italy and Spain covered acute and convalescent phases. Sources were T cells, B-cell-depleted T cells, or PBMCs; the material itself was cDNA or gDNA.

Authors' processing steps: The assay estimated nucleated cells by amplifying reference gene primers. Repertoires were generated with immunoSEQ multiplex PCR, while TCRdb's copy carries only in-frame clones and drops some. V and J calls and clone size are copied from that table; D and trimming were computed from the DNA. The data contain 55,000 to 75,000 clones, about 81% of them singletons. This CDR3 contains 12 residues. V shed 5 bases and J shed 0 bases, with 5 bases lying between them. CDR1 and CDR2 from the germline V gene are MDHEN and SYDVKM. This receptor was identified in a human donor in a cohort sampled during active COVID-19. The V call is TRBV28, the J call TRBJ2-7, with D hard to call. Material for sequencing was peripheral blood. The CDR3 sequence is CASSPYSYEQYF. The CDR3 coding sequence is TGTGCCAGCAGTCCGTACTCCTACGAGCAGTACTTC.